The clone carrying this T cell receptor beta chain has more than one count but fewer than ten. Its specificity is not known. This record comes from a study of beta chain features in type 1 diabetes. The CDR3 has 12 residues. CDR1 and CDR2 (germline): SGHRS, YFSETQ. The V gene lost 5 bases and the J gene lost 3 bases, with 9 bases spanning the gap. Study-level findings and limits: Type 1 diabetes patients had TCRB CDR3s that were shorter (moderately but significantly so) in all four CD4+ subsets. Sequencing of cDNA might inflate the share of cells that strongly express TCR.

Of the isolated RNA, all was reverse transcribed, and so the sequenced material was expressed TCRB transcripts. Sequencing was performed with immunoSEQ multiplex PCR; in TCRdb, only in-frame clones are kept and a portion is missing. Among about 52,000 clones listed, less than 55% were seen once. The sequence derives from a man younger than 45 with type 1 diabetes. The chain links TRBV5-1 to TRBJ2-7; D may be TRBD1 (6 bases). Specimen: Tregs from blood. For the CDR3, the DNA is TGCGCCAGCAGGAGGGACAACTACGAGCAGTACTTC. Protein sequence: CASRRDNYEQYF.